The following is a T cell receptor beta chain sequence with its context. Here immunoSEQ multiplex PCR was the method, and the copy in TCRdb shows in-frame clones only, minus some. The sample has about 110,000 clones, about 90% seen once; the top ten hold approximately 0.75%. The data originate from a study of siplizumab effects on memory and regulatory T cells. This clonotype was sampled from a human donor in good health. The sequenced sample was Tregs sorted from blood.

The CDR3 reads CASSPSGRYSYEQYF. Written as DNA, the CDR3 is TGTGCCAGCTCACCGTCCGGCAGGTACTCCTACGAGCAGTACTTC. The chain couples TRBV18 to TRBJ2-7; D not resolved. Germline assignment: CDR1 KGHSH and CDR2 LQKENI. There are 15 residues in the CDR3. Trimming shortened V by 3 bases and J by 0 bases, and 12 bases separated the two germline ends.